The TCR beta chain under discussion was sequenced for a study of CD8+ T cells in alopecia areata. Background on the study: Twice a day, 5 to 10 mg of oral tofacitinib was administered to treated patients. Once tofacitinib had been taken for 6 to 18 months, 6 months off drug followed.

This clone was seen just once. Researchers gathered lesional scalp punch biopsies and peripheral blood from patients with alopecia areata. CDR1 and CDR2 from the germline V gene are SGDLS and YYNGEE. The CDR3 runs to 14 residues. Trimming pared 0 bases from V and 4 bases from J, leaving 8 bases between. Reverse transcription of extracted RNA yielded cDNA, which provided the sequencing template. The table came from immunoSEQ multiplex PCR; TCRdb's copy has only in-frame clones and leaves some out. The data contain about 150,000 clones, around 87% of them singletons. The source of this sequence is a human donor with alopecia areata. The chain has TRBV9 and TRBJ1-5; D not resolved. The sample here was CD8+ T cells sorted from blood, taken at week 0. The CDR3 region has the DNA TGTGCCAGCAGCGTAGGGGCAGATAATCAGCCCCAGCATTTT. Protein: CASSVGADNQPQHF.